Listed here are 30 T cell receptor beta chains from one sample, sequenced in a study of regulatory T cells in long-lasting Graves disease. Specified time point: persistent/refractory GD, antithyroid drugs over 5 years with positive TRAb. Making the TCR library involved RNA that had been extracted from PBMCs. Through Arm-PCR of CDR3 regions and iRepertoire HTBI primers, TCR beta libraries were built. TCRdb re-called the multiplex PCR reads through MiXCR, storing one row per CDR3 protein. The table shows 400,000 to 500,000 distinct CDR3 sequences, with 20% to 25% occurring only once. The sample here was peripheral blood mononuclear cells (PBMCs), taken when the disease was refractory, from a patient treated with antithyroid drugs. The receptors originated from a female donor with Graves disease.

The chain combines TRBV10-3 with TRBJ1-5, with a possible D match to TRBD1 (5 bases). Per the germline V gene, CDR1 is ENHRY and CDR2 is SYGVKD. V dropped 3 bases and J dropped 2 bases, with 14 bases sitting between them. This CDR3 spans 16 amino acids. CDR3 region: CAISDSGGSGNQPQHF. Written as DNA, the CDR3 is TGTGCCATCAGTGATTCGGGGGGAAGTGGCAATCAGCCCCAGCATTTT.

In its sample, this clonotype was seen many times. This chain uses TRBV28 with TRBJ1-4, with a weak D call TRBD1 (6 bases). Trimming cost V 5 bases and J 1 base, with 8 bases left between them. Germline-derived CDR1 and CDR2 are MDHEN and SYDVKM. This CDR3 is built from 14 residues. Written as DNA, the CDR3 is TGTGCCAGCAGTCCACAGGGAACTAATGAAAAACTGTTTTTT. It is translated as CASSPQGTNEKLFF. The whole variable domain, remainder taken from reference TRBV28 and TRBJ1-4, is DVKVTQSSRYLVKRTGEKVFLECVQDMDHENMFWYRQDPGLGLRLIYFSYDVKMKEKGDIPEGYSVSREKKERFSLILESASTNQTSMYLCASSPQGTNEKLFFGSGTQLSVL.

This clonotype has at least ten counts. This chain links TRBV2 with TRBJ2-2, with 7 bases that match TRBD2. V lost 8 bases and J lost 3; bases outside the gene matches: 12. The CDR3 covers 16 residues. CDR1 and CDR2 from the germline V gene are SNHLY and FYNNEI. The CDR3 spells CASRPGPGGDTGELFF. In DNA form, the CDR3 reads TGTGCCAGCCGCCCGGGGCCTGGGGGGGACACCGGGGAGCTGTTTTTT.

This clonotype has ten or more counts. This chain connects TRBV7-2 to TRBJ2-7; D is unresolved. Trimming shortened V by 2 bases and J by 8 bases, and 13 bases separated the two germline ends. The CDR3 has 13 residues. CDR1 and CDR2 (germline): SGHTA, FQGNSA. CDR3 amino acids: CASSLSPKGQQYF. The DNA of the CDR3 is TGTGCCAGCAGCTTAAGCCCGAAAGGGCAGCAGTACTTC.

This clonotype occurred many times. This chain links TRBV12-3 or TRBV12-4 with TRBJ1-1, with 7 bases matching TRBD1. V lost 7 bases to trimming and J lost 0 bases; unmatched junction nucleotides: 5. The CDR3 length is 14 residues. The CDR3 bases are TGTGCCAGCACTACGACAGGGATGAACACTGAAGCTTTCTTT. This sequence encodes CASTTTGMNTEAFF.

This sequence joins TRBV19 and TRBJ1-1; a weak D match, TRBD1 (5 bases). CDR3 size: 12 residues. Trimming left V 11 bases short and J 0 bases short, with 10 bases between. The germline gives CDR1 LNHDA, CDR2 SQIVND (reference sequence). CDR3 protein: CAARGMNTEAFF. DNA for the CDR3: TGTGCCGCTCGGGGGATGAACACTGAAGCTTTCTTT.

V usage is TRBV7-9 and J usage is TRBJ2-7; weak D call: TRBD2 (5 bases). CDR1 SEHNR and CDR2 FQNEAQ come from the germline V gene (reference sequence). Trimming stripped 5 bases from V and 3 bases from J, with 23 bases between. This CDR3 contains 17 residues. This chain's CDR3 is CASSLYPPEGADYEQYF. In nucleotides, the CDR3 is TGTGCCAGCAGCCTGTACCCCCCCGAGGGAGCCGACTACGAGCAGTACTTC.

This rearrangement joins TRBV2 to TRBJ2-2; TRBD1 matches at 8 bases. The V and J ends lost 7 bases and 3 bases, in that order; junction bases with no gene match: 4. The CDR3 has 14 amino acids. In germline, CDR1 is SNHLY, CDR2 FYNNEI. CDR3 bases: TGTGCCAGCATCTCGGACAGGGACACCGGGGAGCTGTTTTTT. It specifies CASISDRDTGELFF.

The chain carries TRBV5-5 and TRBJ2-3; D is perhaps TRBD2 (6 bases). Germline CDR1 is SGHKS and CDR2 is YYEKEE (reference sequence). The CDR3 runs 14 residues. Trimming took off 6 bases at V and 3 bases at J, with 14 bases between the two ends. The chain's CDR3 is CASTDWTKTDTQYF. The CDR3 region has the DNA TGTGCCAGCACCGATTGGACTAAAACAGATACGCAGTATTTT.

This clonotype was seen repeatedly, ten times or more. The chain employs TRBV29-1 and TRBJ2-7; weak D call: TRBD1 (5 bases). Germline loops: CDR1 SQVTM, CDR2 ANQGSEA. There are 14 residues in the CDR3. V was trimmed by 4 bases and J by 0 bases, leaving 13 bases between them. CDR3 sequence: CSVAVQESSYEQYF. CDR3 bases: TGCAGCGTTGCCGTACAGGAGAGCTCCTACGAGCAGTACTTC.

In this sample, this clonotype turned up many times. This sequence joins TRBV7-9 and TRBJ1-2, with 10 bases identical to TRBD1. V lost 1 base, J lost 3 bases, and 2 bases stayed unmatched. This CDR3 is 15 amino acids long. CDR1 and CDR2 (germline): SEHNR, FQNEAQ (reference sequence). Here the CDR3 DNA reads TGTGCCAGCAGCTTAGGACAGGGGGCTGACTATGGCTACACCTTC. It yields the protein CASSLGQGADYGYTF.

V and J are TRBV29-1 and TRBJ1-5; unclear D gene. Germline values: CDR1 SQVTM, CDR2 ANQGSEA. Trimming stripped 2 bases from V and 7 bases from J, with 9 bases between. The CDR3 runs 12 residues. The CDR3 loop reads CSVERGLQPQHF. The CDR3 DNA reads TGCAGCGTTGAAAGAGGGCTCCAGCCCCAGCATTTT.

This clonotype has ten or more counts. The rearrangement uses TRBV6-1 and TRBJ1-1; D uncertain. The CDR3 spans 13 residues. Trimming pared 8 bases from V and 2 bases from J, leaving 12 bases between. The V gene's germline CDR1 is MNHNS and CDR2 SASEGT. The CDR3 DNA reads as TGTGCCAGCCGGGATTTTGTAAACACTGAAGCTTTCTTT. Its translation: CASRDFVNTEAFF.

This clonotype was detected ten times or more. The V and J genes are TRBV11-2 and TRBJ2-7, with D perhaps assigned TRBD1 or TRBD2 (6 bases each). The germline gives CDR1 SGHAT, CDR2 FQNNGV. V was pared by 0 bases and J by 4 bases, with 13 bases between. This CDR3 is 15 amino acids long. CDR3: CASSLEVEGGYEQYF. CDR3 DNA: TGTGCCAGCAGCTTAGAGGTCGAAGGGGGGTACGAGCAGTACTTC.

This clonotype was recorded at least ten times. CDR3 coding DNA: TGTGCCAGCAGCCAAGAGAGTTTTAACTATGGCTACACCTTC. Translating it yields CASSQESFNYGYTF. The chain combines TRBV3-1 with TRBJ1-2; D is unclear. This CDR3 is 14 amino acids long. Trimming stripped 0 bases from V and 1 base from J, with 6 bases between. The V gene's germline CDR1 is LGHDT and CDR2 YNNKEL (reference sequence).

This clonotype was recorded a few times. The chain carries TRBV29-1 and TRBJ2-5; D not resolved. Trimming pared 4 bases from V and 2 bases from J, leaving 14 bases between. This CDR3 is built from 14 residues. Germline CDR1 SQVTM, CDR2 ANQGSEA. This chain's CDR3 is CSVAPWGGQETQYF. The CDR3 DNA sequence: TGCAGCGTTGCCCCCTGGGGTGGGCAAGAGACCCAGTACTTC.

This clonotype was counted many times. The rearrangement joins TRBV11-1 to TRBJ2-5, with 10 nucleotides matching TRBD2. The CDR3 has 15 residues. The germline gives CDR1 SGHAT, CDR2 FQDESV (reference sequence). J gave up 6 bases and V 1 base, and 5 bases lay outside the gene matches. The CDR3 region is CASSLEAGGPKTQYF. CDR3 nucleotides: TGTGCCAGCAGCTTAGAAGCGGGGGGGCCGAAGACCCAGTACTTC. The full variable domain, with the rest looked up from reference TRBV11-1 and TRBJ2-5, is EAEVAQSPRYKITEKSQAVAFWCDPISGHATLYWYRQILGQGPELLVQFQDESVVDDSQLPKDRFSAERLKGVDSTLKIQPAELGDSAMYLCASSLEAGGPKTQYFGPGTRLLVL.

This clonotype was counted many times. The V call is TRBV11-2, the J call TRBJ2-5; no reliable D call. With 5 bases removed from V and 2 bases from J, the gap between germline ends came to 12 bases. CDR3 length: 14 residues. Germline V gene sequence: CDR1 SGHAT, CDR2 FQNNGV. The CDR3 sequence is CASSPPTRQETQYF. CDR3 nucleotide sequence: TGTGCCAGCAGCCCACCGACACGGCAAGAGACCCAGTACTTC.

With regard to this clonotype: The conserved closing phenylalanine or tryptophan is absent in this CDR3, likely reflecting a read error. The rearrangement links TRBV29-1 to TRBJ2-1; 9 bases match TRBD2. V was pared by 7 bases and J by 9 bases, with 13 bases of the junction left unmatched. The CDR3 covers 14 residues. The germline CDR1 and CDR2 sequences are SQVTM and ANQGSEA. The CDR3 protein is CSGYRGGAASEQFL. The CDR3 DNA sequence: TGCAGCGGATATCGCGGGGGGGCAGCCAGTGAGCAGTTCCTC.

V usage is TRBV7-8 and J usage is TRBJ1-3, with D uncertain. The V gene lost 8 bases and the J gene lost 1 base, with 3 bases spanning the gap. From germline, CDR1 is SGHVS and CDR2 FQNEAQ. The CDR3 loop spans 11 amino acids. Written as DNA, the CDR3 is TGTGCCAGCGAATCTGGAAACACCATATATTTT. Encoded protein: CASESGNTIYF.

This clonotype has only a few counts. The chain combines TRBV27 with TRBJ2-7; possible D gene TRBD1, 5 bases. The CDR3 is made up of 14 amino acids. Germline loops: CDR1 MNHEY, CDR2 SMNVEV (reference sequence). The V end was cut by 1 base, the J end by 6 bases, with 13 bases between. The CDR3: CASSLLFSQGEQYF. The DNA of the CDR3 is TGTGCCAGCAGTTTATTGTTTAGTCAGGGCGAGCAGTACTTC.

This clonotype was observed many times. The chain couples TRBV28 to TRBJ1-2; D is possibly TRBD1 (6 bases). This CDR3 is 13 amino acids long. Germline CDR1 is MDHEN and CDR2 is SYDVKM. V was pared by 3 bases and J by 4 bases, with 9 bases between. The CDR3 spells CASSLGGAYGYTF. CDR3 in DNA: TGTGCCAGCAGTTTGGGGGGGGCCTATGGCTACACCTTC.

This clonotype was picked up many times. The chain joins TRBV6-5 to TRBJ2-7; D remains ambiguous. V was pared by 4 bases and J by 4 bases, with 17 bases between. Germline V CDR1 and CDR2: MNHEY, SVGAGI. CDR3 size: 15 residues. The CDR3 spells CASSSPTDLIYEQYF. In DNA form, the CDR3 reads TGTGCCAGCAGTTCTCCAACTGACCTAATATACGAGCAGTACTTC.

As to this clonotype: Given the absence of the conserved phenylalanine or tryptophan at the CDR3 end, a read error is likely. The rearrangement joins TRBV7-9 to TRBJ2-7; TRBD1 aligns across 7 bases. CDR3 length equals 15 residues. CDR1 is SEHNR and CDR2 is FQNEAQ in the germline V gene (reference sequence). Germline trimming cut 2 bases from V and 5 bases from J; bases unmatched to any gene: 9. CDR3 protein: CASSLLGRTGDEQYL. The CDR3 region has the DNA TGTGCCAGCAGCTTACTGGGACGTACAGGGGACGAGCAGTACCTC.

This clonotype is a singleton in its sample. The J gene is TRBJ1-1, the V gene TRBV18; D gene unclear. The CDR3 contains 14 residues. V lost 3 bases and J 1 base, leaving 9 bases between the germline ends. Per the germline V gene, CDR1 is KGHSH and CDR2 is LQKENI. The CDR3 region is CASSPPHGNTEAFF. CDR3 nucleotide sequence: TGTGCCAGCTCACCCCCACACGGGAACACTGAAGCTTTCTTT. The entire variable domain, with the rest obtained from reference TRBV18 and TRBJ1-1, is as follows: NAGVMQNPRHLVRRRGQEARLRCSPMKGHSHVYWYRQLPEEGLKFMVYLQKENIIDESGMPKERFSAEFPKEGPSILRIQQVVRGDSAAYFCASSPPHGNTEAFFGQGTRLTVV.

This clonotype was counted only a few times. The chain links TRBV27 to TRBJ2-5; D is perhaps TRBD1 (5 bases). The CDR3 sequence is 15 residues long. CDR1 MNHEY and CDR2 SMNVEV come from the germline V gene (reference sequence). With 5 bases removed from V and 4 bases from J, the gap between germline ends came to 17 bases. CDR3 residues: CASSLTLQVGETQYF. CDR3 in DNA: TGTGCCAGCAGTCTTACCTTACAGGTAGGAGAGACCCAGTACTTC.

The V call is TRBV19, the J call TRBJ1-2; D not resolved. Trimming cost V 4 bases and J 3 bases, with 6 bases left between them. This CDR3 has 12 residues. CDR1 and CDR2 (germline): LNHDA, SQIVND (reference sequence). CDR3 sequence (DNA): TGTGCCAGTAGTACCCTCGACTATGGCTACACCTTC. It encodes CASSTLDYGYTF.

This clonotype was counted many times. This chain links TRBV12-3 or TRBV12-4 with TRBJ1-1; possible D gene TRBD1, 6 bases. The CDR3 totals 18 residues. Trimming removed 6 bases from V and 1 base from J, with 24 bases in between. The chain's CDR3 is CASSRDRRTQTSNTEAFF. The CDR3 nucleotides are TGTGCCAGCAGCCGTGACAGGCGAACTCAGACCTCGAACACTGAAGCTTTCTTT.

As for this clonotype: A much larger clone lies one base from this, so it may be a read error. The gene calls are TRBV10-3 and TRBJ2-5; 9 bases are shared with TRBD1. V was pared by 3 bases and J by 4 bases, with 12 bases of the junction left unmatched. CDR3 size: 17 residues. Germline V gene lookup returns CDR1 ENHRY and CDR2 SYGVKD. CDR3 residues: CAISDPGTGRMVETQYF. CDR3 sequence (DNA): TGTGCCATCAGTGACCCCGGGACAGGGCGTATGGTAGAGACCCAGTACTTC.

The chain links TRBV7-9 to TRBJ1-1, with D perhaps TRBD1 (6 bases). The CDR3 spans 18 residues. The ends were cut back, 0 bases at V and 4 bases at J, with 21 bases in the middle. Looked up from germline, CDR1 is SEHNR and CDR2 is FQNEAQ (reference sequence). The CDR3 here is CASSLAQQGPPYLTEAFF. As DNA, the CDR3 is TGTGCCAGCAGCTTAGCGCAGCAGGGGCCCCCCTATCTCACTGAAGCTTTCTTT.